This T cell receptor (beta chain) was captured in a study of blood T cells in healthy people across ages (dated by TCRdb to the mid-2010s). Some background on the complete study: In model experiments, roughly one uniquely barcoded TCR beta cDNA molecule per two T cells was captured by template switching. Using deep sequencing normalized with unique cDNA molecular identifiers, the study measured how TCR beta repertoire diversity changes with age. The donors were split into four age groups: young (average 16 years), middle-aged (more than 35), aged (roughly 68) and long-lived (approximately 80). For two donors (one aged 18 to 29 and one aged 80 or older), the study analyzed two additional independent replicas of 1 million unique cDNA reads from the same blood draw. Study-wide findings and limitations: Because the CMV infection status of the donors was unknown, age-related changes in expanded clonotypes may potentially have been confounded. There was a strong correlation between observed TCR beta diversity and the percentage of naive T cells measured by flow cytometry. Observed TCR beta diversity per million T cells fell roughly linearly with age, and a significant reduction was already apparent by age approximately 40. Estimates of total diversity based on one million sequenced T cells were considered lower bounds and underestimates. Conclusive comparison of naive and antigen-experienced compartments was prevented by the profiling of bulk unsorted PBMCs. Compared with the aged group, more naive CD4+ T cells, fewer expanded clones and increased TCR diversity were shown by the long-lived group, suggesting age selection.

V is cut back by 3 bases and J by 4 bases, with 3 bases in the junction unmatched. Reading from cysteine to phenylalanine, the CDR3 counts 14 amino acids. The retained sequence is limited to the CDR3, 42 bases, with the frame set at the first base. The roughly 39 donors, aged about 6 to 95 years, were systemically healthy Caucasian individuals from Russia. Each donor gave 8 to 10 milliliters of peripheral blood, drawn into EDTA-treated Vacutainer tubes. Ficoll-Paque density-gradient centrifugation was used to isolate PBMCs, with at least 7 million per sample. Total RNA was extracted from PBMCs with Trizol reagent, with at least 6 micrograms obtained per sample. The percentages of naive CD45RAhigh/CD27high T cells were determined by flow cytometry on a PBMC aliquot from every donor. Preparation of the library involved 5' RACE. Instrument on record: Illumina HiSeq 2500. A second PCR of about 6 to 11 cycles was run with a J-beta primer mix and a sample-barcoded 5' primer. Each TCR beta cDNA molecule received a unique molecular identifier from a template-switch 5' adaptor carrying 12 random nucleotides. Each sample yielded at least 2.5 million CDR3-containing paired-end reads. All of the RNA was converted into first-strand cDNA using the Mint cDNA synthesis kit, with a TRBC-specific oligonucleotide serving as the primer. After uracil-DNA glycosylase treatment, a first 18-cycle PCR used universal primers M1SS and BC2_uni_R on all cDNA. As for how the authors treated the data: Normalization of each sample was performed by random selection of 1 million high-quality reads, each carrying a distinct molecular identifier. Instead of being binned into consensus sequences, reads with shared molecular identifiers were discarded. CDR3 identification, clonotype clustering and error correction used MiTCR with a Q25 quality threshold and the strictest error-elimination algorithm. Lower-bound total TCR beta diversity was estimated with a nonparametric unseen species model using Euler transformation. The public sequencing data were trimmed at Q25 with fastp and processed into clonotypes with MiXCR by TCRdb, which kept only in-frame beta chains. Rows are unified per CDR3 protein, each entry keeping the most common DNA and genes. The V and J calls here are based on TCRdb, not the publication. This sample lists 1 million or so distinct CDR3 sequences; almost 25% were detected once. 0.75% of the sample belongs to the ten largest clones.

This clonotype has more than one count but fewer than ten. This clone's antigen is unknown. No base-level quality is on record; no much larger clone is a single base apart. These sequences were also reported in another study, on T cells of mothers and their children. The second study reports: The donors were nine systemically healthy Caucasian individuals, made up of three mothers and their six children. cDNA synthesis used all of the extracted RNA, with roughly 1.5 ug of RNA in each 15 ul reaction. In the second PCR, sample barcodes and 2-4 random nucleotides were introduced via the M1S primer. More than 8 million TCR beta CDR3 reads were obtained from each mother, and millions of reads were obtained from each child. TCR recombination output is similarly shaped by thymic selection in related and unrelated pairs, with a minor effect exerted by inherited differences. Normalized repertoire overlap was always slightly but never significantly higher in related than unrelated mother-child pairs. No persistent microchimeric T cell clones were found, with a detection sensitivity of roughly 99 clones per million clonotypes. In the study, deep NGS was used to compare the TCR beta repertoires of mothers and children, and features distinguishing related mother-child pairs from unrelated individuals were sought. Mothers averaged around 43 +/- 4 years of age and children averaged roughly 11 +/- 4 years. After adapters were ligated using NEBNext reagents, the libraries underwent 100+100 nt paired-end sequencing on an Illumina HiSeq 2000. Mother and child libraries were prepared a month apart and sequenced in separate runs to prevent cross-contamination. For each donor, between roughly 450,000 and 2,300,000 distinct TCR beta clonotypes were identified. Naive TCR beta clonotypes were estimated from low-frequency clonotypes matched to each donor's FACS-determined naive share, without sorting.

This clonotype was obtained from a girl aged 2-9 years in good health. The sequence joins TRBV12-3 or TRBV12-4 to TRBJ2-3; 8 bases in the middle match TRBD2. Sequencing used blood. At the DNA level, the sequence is TGTGCCAGCAGTTTCAGCGGGAGCTCAGATACGCAGTATTTT. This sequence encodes CASSFSGSSDTQYF.